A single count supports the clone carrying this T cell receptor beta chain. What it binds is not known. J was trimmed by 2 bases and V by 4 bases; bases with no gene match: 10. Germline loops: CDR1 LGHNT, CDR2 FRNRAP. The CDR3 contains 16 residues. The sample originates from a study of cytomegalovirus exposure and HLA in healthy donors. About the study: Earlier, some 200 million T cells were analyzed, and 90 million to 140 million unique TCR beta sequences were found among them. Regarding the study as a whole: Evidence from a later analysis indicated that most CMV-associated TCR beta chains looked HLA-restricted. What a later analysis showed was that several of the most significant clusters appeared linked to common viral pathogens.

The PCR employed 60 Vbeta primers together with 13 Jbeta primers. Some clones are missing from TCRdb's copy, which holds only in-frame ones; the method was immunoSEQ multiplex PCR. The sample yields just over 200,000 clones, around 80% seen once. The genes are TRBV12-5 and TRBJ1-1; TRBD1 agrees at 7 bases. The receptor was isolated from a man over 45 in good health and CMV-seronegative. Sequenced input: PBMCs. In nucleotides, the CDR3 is TGTGCTAGTGGTTGGGGGGACAGACATCCCAACACTGAAGCTTTCTTT. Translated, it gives CASGWGDRHPNTEAFF.